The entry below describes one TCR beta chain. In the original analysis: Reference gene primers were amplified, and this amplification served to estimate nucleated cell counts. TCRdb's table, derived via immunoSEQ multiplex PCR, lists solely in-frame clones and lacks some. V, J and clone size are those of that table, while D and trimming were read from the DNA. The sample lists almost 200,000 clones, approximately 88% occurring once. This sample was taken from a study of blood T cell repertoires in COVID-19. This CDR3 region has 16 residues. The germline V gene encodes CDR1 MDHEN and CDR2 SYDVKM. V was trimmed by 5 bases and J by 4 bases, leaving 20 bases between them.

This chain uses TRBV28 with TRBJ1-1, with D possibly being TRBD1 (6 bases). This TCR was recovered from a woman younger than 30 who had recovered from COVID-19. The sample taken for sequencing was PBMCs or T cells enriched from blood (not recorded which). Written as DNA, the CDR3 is TGTGCCAGCAGTCCCCCCCGGACAGTTGGCAGCACTGAAGCTTTCTTT. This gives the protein CASSPPRTVGSTEAFF.